Listed below are T cell receptor beta chains from one sample, sequenced in a study of cytomegalovirus exposure and HLA in healthy donors. Produced via immunoSEQ multiplex PCR; TCRdb's table is partial and in-frame only. The sample lists more than 80,000 clones, roughly two thirds seen once, with roughly 2.1% in the top ten. Source material: PBMCs. The receptor source for this set is a human donor in good health. Each CDR3 is given without its conserved first and last residue.

v_call,cdr3_aa
TRBV2,ASNTGVHTEAF
TRBV5-4,ASTQQGARGRETQY
TRBV5-5,ASTLTGQETQY
TRBV6-5,ASRRDRPSYNEQF
TRBV29-1,SVEFYTEAF
TRBV5-3,ARKLGGQGASSYNSPLH
TRBV6-5,ASSYSSDTEAF
TRBV5-1,ASSTGQNTGELF
TRBV19,ASIPPGQGVGRNTEAF
TRBV10-3,AIKAGTSGTSTGELF
TRBV7-9,ASSSAVGKLF
TRBV6-1,ASSRGQDTEAF
TRBV18,ASSPLSQAGELF
TRBV4-1,ASSQEFEGLATDTQY
TRBV19,ASSTWGGGFSGANVLT
TRBV5-8,ASSLGGGSRNYGYT
TRBV6-5,ASSYSRTGGGYGYT
TRBV10-1,ASNKNRKRRDTEAF
TRBV18,ASAGTSYEQY
TRBV11-2,ASSLGGEAQY
TRBV13,ASSPRDRESNEKLF
TRBV5-1,ASTFRGPQETQY
TRBV10-3,AISPAVNEQF
TRBV15,ATSREPAGGKTDTQY
TRBV9,ASSVGEAQPQH
TRBV5-7,ASSWDRAYYGYT
TRBV7-3,ASSRLGLAGTDTQY
TRBV15,ATSRDLTSANPGTDTQY